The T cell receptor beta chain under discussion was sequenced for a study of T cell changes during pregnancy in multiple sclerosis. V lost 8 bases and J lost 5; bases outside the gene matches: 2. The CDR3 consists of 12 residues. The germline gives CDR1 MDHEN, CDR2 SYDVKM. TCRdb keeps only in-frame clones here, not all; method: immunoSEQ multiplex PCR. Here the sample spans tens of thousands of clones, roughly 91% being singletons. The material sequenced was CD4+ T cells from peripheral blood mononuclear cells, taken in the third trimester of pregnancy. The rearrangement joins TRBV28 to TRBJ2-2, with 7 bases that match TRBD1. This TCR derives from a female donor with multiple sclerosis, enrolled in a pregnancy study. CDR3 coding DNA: TGTGCCAGCGAGACAGGGACCGGGGAGCTGTTTTTT. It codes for CASETGTGELFF.